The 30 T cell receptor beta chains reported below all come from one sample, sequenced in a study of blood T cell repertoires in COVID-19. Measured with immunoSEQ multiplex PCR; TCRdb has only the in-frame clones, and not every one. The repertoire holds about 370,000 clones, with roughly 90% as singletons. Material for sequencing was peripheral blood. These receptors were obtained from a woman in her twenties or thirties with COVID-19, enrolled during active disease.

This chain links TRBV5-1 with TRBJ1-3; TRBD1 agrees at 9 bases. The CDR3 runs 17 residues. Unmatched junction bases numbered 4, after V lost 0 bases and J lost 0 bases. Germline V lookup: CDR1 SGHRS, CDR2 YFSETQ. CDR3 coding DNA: TGCGCCAGCAGCTTGGAAGGACAGGGGAGCTCTGGAAACACCATATATTTT. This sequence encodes CASSLEGQGSSGNTIYF. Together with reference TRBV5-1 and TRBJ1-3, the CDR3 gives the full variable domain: KAGVTQTPRYLIKTRGQQVTLSCSPISGHRSVSWYQQTPGQGLQFLFEYFSETQRNKGNFPGRFSGRQFSNSRSEMNVSTLELGDSALYLCASSLEGQGSSGNTIYFGEGSWLTVV.

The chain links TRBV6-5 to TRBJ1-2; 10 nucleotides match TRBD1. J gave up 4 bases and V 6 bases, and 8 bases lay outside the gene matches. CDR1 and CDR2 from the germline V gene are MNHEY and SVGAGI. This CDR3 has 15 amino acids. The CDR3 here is CASRRARDRGYGYTF. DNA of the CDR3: TGTGCCAGCAGACGCGCCCGGGACAGGGGCTATGGCTACACCTTC.

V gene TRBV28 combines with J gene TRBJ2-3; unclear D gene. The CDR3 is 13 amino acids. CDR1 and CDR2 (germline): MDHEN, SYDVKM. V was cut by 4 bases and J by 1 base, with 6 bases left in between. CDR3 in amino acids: CASSSSGTDTQYF. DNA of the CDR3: TGTGCCAGCAGTTCCTCGGGCACAGATACGCAGTATTTT.

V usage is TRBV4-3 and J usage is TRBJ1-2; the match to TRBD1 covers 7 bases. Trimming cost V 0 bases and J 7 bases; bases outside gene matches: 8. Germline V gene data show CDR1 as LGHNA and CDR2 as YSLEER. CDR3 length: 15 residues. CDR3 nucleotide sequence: TGCGCCAGCAGCCAAGACTCAGGGGGGAGAACTGGCTACACCTTC. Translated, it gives CASSQDSGGRTGYTF.

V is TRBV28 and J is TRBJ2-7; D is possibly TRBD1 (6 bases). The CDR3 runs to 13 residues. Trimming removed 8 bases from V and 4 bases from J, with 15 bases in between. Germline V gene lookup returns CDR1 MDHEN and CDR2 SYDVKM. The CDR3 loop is CASSPGQNYEQYF. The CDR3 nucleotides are TGTGCCAGCTCACCGGGACAAAATTACGAGCAGTACTTC.

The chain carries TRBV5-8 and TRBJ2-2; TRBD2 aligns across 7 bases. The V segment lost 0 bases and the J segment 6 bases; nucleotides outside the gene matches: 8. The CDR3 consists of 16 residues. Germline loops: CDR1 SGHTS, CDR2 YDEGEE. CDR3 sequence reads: CASSLEASGDAGELFF. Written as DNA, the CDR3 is TGTGCCAGCAGCTTGGAAGCCAGCGGGGACGCCGGGGAGCTGTTTTTT.

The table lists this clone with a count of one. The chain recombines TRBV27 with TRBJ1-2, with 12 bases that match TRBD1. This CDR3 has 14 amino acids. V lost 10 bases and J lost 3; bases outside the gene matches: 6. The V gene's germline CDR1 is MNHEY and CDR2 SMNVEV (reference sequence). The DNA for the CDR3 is TGTGCCACCCGGGGGACAGGGGGCGACTATGGCTACACCTTC. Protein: CATRGTGGDYGYTF.

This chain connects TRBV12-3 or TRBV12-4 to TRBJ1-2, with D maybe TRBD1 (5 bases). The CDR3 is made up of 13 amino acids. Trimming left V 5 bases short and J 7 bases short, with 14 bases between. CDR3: CASSNGGLVGYTF. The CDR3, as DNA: TGTGCCAGCAGTAACGGGGGGTTGGTTGGCTACACCTTC.

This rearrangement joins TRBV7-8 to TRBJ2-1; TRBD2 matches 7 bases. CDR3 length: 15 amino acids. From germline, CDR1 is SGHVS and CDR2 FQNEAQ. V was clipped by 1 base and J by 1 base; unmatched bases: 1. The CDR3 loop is CASSLELASYNEQFF. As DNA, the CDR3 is TGTGCCAGCAGCTTAGAACTAGCGTCCTACAATGAGCAGTTCTTC.

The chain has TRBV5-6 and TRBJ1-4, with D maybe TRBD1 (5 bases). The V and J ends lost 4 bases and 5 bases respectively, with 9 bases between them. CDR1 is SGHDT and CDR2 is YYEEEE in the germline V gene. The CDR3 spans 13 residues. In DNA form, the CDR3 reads TGTGCCAGCAGCATGACAGCGAATGAAAAACTGTTTTTT. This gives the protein CASSMTANEKLFF.

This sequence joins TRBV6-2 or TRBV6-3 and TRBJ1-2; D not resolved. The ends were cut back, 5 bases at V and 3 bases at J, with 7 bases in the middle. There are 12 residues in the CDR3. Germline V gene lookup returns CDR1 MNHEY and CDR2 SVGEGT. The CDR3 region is CASSLGDYGYTF. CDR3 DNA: TGTGCCAGCAGTCTCGGGGACTATGGCTACACCTTC.

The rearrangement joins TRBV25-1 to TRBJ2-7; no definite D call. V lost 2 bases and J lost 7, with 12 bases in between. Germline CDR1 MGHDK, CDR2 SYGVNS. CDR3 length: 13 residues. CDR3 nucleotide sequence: TGTGCCAGCAGTGAAGTGGCAGTCTGGGAGCAGTACGTC. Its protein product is CASSEVAVWEQYV.

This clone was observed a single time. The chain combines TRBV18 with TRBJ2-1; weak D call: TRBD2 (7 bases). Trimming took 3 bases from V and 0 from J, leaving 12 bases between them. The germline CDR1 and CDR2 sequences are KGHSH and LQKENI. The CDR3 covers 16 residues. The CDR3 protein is CASSPEGGVSYNEQFF. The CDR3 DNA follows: TGTGCCAGCTCACCTGAGGGGGGGGTCTCCTACAATGAGCAGTTCTTC.

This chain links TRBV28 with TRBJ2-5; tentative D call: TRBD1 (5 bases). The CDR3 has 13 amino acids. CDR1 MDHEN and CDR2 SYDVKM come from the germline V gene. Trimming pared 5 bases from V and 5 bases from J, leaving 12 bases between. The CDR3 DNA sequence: TGTGCCAGCAGTCCCGCCAAGGGGGAGACCCAGTACTTC. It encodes CASSPAKGETQYF.

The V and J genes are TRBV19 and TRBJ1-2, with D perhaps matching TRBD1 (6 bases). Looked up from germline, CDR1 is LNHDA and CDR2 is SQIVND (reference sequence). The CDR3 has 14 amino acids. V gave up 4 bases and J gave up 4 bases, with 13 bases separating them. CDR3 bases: TGTGCCAGTAGTACCCTCGGCAGGGGCTATGGCTACACCTTC. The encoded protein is CASSTLGRGYGYTF.

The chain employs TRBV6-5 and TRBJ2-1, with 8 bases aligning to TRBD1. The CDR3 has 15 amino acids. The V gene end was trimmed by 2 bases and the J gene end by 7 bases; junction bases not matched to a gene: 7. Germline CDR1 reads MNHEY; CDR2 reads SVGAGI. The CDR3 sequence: CASSYPFGQGNEQFF. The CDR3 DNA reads TGTGCCAGCAGTTACCCGTTTGGACAGGGAAATGAGCAGTTCTTC.

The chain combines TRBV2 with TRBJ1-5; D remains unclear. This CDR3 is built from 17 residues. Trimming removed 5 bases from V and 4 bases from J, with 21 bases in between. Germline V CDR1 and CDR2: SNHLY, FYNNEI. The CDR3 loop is CASSFSLTPTENQPQHF. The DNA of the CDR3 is TGTGCCAGCAGTTTTTCCCTAACCCCTACAGAGAATCAGCCCCAGCATTTT.

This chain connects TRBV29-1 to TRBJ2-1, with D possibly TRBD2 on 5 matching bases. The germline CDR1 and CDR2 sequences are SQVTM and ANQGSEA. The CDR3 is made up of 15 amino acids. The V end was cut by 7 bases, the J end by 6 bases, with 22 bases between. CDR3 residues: CSALLVRELGNEQFF. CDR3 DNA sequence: TGCAGCGCTCTACTAGTGAGGGAGTTGGGCAATGAGCAGTTCTTC.

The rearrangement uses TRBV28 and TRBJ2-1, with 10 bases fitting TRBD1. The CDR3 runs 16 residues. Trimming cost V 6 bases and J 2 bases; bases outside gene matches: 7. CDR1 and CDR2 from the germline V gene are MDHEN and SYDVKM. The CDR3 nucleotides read TGTGCCAGCAGGGGCCCAGGACAGGGGGCCTACAATGAGCAGTTCTTC. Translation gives CASRGPGQGAYNEQFF.

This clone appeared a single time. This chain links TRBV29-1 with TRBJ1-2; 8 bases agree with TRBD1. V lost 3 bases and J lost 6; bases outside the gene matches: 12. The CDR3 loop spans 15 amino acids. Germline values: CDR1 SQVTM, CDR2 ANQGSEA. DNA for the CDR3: TGCAGCGTTGAGCCTGACAGGGGAAATCTGAATGGCTACACCTTC. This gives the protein CSVEPDRGNLNGYTF. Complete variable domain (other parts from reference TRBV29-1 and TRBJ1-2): SAVISQKPSRDICQRGTSLTIQCQVDSQVTMMFWYRQQPGQSLTLIATANQGSEATYESGFVIDKFPISRPNLTFSTLTVSNMSPEDSSIYLCSVEPDRGNLNGYTFGSGTRLTVV.

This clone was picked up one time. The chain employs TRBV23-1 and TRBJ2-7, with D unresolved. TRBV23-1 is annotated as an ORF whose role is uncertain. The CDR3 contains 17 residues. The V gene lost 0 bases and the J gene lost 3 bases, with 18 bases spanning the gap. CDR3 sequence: CASSQSSTDSAFYEQYV. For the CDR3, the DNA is TGCGCCAGCAGTCAATCCAGCACCGACTCCGCCTTCTACGAGCAGTACGTC.

The CDR3 nucleotides are TGTGCCAGCAACCCGGGGAGCCTGAACACCGGGGAGCTGTTTTTT. Its protein product is CASNPGSLNTGELFF. The chain is built from TRBV9 and TRBJ2-2; the D gene is possibly TRBD2 (5 bases). The ends were cut back, 6 bases at V and 1 base at J, with 13 bases in the middle. The germline V gene has CDR1 SGDLS and CDR2 YYNGEE. The CDR3 runs 15 residues.

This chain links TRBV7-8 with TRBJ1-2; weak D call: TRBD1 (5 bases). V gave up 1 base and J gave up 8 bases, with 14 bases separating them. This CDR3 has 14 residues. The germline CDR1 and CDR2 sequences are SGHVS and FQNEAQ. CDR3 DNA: TGTGCCAGCAGCTTAGGGCAGGGTTCTGGGGGCTACACCTTC. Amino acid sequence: CASSLGQGSGGYTF.

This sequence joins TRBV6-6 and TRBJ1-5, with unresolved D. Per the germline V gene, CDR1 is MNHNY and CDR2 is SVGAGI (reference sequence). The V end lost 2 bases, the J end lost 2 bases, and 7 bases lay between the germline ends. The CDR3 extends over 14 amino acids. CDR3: CASSYGGGNQPQHF. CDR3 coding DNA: TGTGCCAGCAGTTACGGAGGTGGCAATCAGCCCCAGCATTTT.

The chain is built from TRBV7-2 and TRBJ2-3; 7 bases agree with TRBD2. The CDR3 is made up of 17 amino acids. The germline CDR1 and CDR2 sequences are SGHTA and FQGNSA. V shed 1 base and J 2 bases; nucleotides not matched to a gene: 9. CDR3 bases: TGTGCCAGCAGCTTAGATGACGGGAGGACCTACACAGATACGCAGTATTTT. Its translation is CASSLDDGRTYTDTQYF.

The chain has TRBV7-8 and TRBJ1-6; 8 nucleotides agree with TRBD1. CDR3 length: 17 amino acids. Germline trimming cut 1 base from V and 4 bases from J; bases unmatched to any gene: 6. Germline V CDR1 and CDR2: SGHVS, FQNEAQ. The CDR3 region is CASSLVAGGTYNSPLHF. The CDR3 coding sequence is TGTGCCAGCAGCTTAGTTGCAGGGGGCACGTATAATTCACCCCTCCACTTT.

This CDR3 is CASSEARGWEQYV. CDR3 DNA sequence: TGTGCCAGCAGTGAAGCGAGGGGGTGGGAGCAGTACGTC. The V gene is TRBV6-1, the J gene TRBJ2-7, with a weak D call TRBD1 (6 bases). This CDR3 is built from 13 residues. Trimming pared 0 bases from V and 7 bases from J, leaving 10 bases between. Germline V gene data show CDR1 as MNHNS and CDR2 as SASEGT.

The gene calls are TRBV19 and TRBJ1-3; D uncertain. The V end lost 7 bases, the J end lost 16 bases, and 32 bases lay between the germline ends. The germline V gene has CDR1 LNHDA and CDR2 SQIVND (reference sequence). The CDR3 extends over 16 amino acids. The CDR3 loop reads CASTLTVADPTMEFYF. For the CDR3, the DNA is TGTGCCAGTACTTTGACCGTCGCCGACCCCACTATGGAGTTCTATTTT.

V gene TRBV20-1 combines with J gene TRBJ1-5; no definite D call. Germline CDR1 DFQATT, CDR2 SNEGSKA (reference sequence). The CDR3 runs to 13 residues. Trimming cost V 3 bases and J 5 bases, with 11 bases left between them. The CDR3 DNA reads TGCAGTGCTAGTCCCTACCGAGATCAGCCCCAGCATTTT. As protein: CSASPYRDQPQHF.

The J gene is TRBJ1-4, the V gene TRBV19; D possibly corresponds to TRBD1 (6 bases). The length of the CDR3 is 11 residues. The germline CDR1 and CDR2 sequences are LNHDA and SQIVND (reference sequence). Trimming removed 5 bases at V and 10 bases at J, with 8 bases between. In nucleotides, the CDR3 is TGTGCCAGTAGTTCGGACAGAAAACTGTTTTTT. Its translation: CASSSDRKLFF.